The 17 T cell receptor beta chains below were found in one sample sequenced in a study of early T cells in non-severe SARS-CoV-2 infection. TCRdb itself ran the 5' RACE reads through MiXCR, one entry per CDR3 protein. The sample lists about 110,000 distinct CDR3 sequences; roughly 12% were seen once. Sequences were obtained from whole blood. The receptors originated from an adult who was a healthcare worker with PCR-confirmed SARS-CoV-2 infection or an uninfected control (not recorded which).

This clonotype was detected ten times or more. The chain is built from TRBV20-1 and TRBJ2-7; TRBD1 aligns across 7 bases. The V gene end was trimmed by 6 bases and the J gene end by 0 bases; junction bases not matched to a gene: 5. Germline assignment: CDR1 DFQATT and CDR2 SNEGSKA (reference sequence). This CDR3 is built from 13 residues. The DNA of the CDR3 is TGCAGTGCCGCGGACAGGAGCTCCTACGAGCAGTACTTC. Its protein is CSAADRSSYEQYF.

This chain uses TRBV3-1 with TRBJ2-2; the D gene is possibly TRBD2 (6 bases). In germline, CDR1 is LGHDT, CDR2 YNNKEL (reference sequence). The V end was cut by 1 base, the J end by 5 bases, with 14 bases between. CDR3 length equals 16 residues. For the CDR3, the DNA is TGTGCCAGCAGCCAAGTGGCTACCCGGGGGACCGGGGAGCTGTTTTTT. The encoded protein is CASSQVATRGTGELFF.

The sample holds many counts of this clonotype. The CDR3 nucleotides are TGTGCCAGCAGCCTGACAGGAGCCCTCTCCTACGAGCAGTACTTC. This gives the protein CASSLTGALSYEQYF. The rearrangement uses TRBV5-4 and TRBJ2-7; possibly TRBD1 for D (6 bases). This CDR3 region has 15 residues. The germline gives CDR1 SGHNT, CDR2 YYREEE (reference sequence). Trimming shortened V by 4 bases and J by 0 bases, and 14 bases separated the two germline ends.

This clonotype showed up many times. This chain uses TRBV10-1 with TRBJ1-5, with D hard to call. The CDR3 is 15 amino acids. The germline V gene has CDR1 WNHNN and CDR2 SYGVQD (reference sequence). V was shortened by 0 bases and J by 6 bases, with 12 bases between the two germline ends. CDR3 nucleotide sequence: TGCGCCAGCAGTGAGTCGATTAACCCGGCTCAGCCCCAGCATTTT. Its translation: CASSESINPAQPQHF.

This clonotype was counted only a few times. The CDR3 DNA is TGCAGTGCACGACAGGCCCCCGCGTTTAATGAAAAACTGTTTTTT. This encodes CSARQAPAFNEKLFF. This rearrangement joins TRBV20-1 to TRBJ1-4; tentative D call: TRBD1 (6 bases). From germline, CDR1 is DFQATT and CDR2 SNEGSKA (reference sequence). Trimming shortened V by 6 bases and J by 4 bases, and 18 bases separated the two germline ends. The CDR3 runs to 15 residues.

V usage is TRBV5-6 and J usage is TRBJ1-2, with no clear D. The CDR3 extends over 15 amino acids. Germline values: CDR1 SGHDT, CDR2 YYEEEE. The V end lost 6 bases, the J end lost 2 bases, and 17 bases lay between the germline ends. CDR3 region: CASTKLARGNYGYTF. CDR3 sequence (DNA): TGTGCCAGCACCAAACTCGCGCGGGGAAACTATGGCTACACCTTC.

This clonotype was counted at least ten times. This chain uses TRBV6-1 with TRBJ1-2, with TRBD1 identical over 8 bases. Germline V gives CDR1 MNHNS, CDR2 SASEGT. The J segment lost 5 bases and the V segment lost 5 bases, leaving 4 bases of the junction unmatched. This CDR3 has 13 amino acids. CDR3 amino acids: CASSRQGKYGYTF. Written as DNA, the CDR3 is TGTGCCAGCAGTCGACAGGGGAAATATGGCTACACCTTC.

This clonotype was seen a few times. A read error may produce the germline difference seen at one junction end. V usage is TRBV6-5 and J usage is TRBJ2-2; D is unclear. The CDR3 runs 11 residues. The germline V gene has CDR1 MNHEY and CDR2 SVGAGI. CDR3 sequence (DNA): TGTGCCACCAGTTGGACCGGGGAGCTGTTTTTT. Its translation is CATSWTGELFF.

This clonotype has a handful of counts. The chain carries TRBV7-9 and TRBJ2-6; TRBD1 aligns across 8 bases. The V and J ends lost 4 bases and 0 bases, in that order; junction bases with no gene match: 2. There are 16 residues in the CDR3. Germline CDR1 is SEHNR and CDR2 is FQNEAQ (reference sequence). CDR3 amino acids: CASSYTGGSGANVLTF. The CDR3 DNA follows: TGTGCCAGCAGCTACACAGGGGGCTCTGGGGCCAACGTCCTGACTTTC.

This clonotype appeared many times. This chain uses TRBV21-1 with TRBJ2-7; TRBD1, the table's D call, lacks a check against the DNA. TRBV21-1 is a recognized pseudogene. This CDR3 contains 13 residues. CDR3 coding DNA: TGTGCCAGCAGTGGGGGGCAGAGCGACGAGCAGTACTTC. This gives the protein CASSGGQSDEQYF.

Many counts were recorded for this clonotype. The V gene is TRBV7-9, the J gene TRBJ2-7; D may be TRBD1 (6 bases). Looked up from germline, CDR1 is SEHNR and CDR2 is FQNEAQ (reference sequence). This CDR3 is built from 16 residues. Trimming removed 4 bases from V and 2 bases from J, with 18 bases in between. CDR3 in DNA: TGTGCCAGCAGCTCCCCGACAGGCAAGCTAGCCTACGAGCAGTACTTC. Translation gives CASSSPTGKLAYEQYF. Filled out from reference TRBV7-9 and TRBJ2-7, the complete variable domain reads DTGVSQNPRHKITKRGQNVTFRCDPISEHNRLYWYRQTLGQGPEFLTYFQNEAQLEKSRLLSDRFSAERPKGSFSTLEIQRTEQGDSAMYLCASSSPTGKLAYEQYFGPGTRLTVT.

This clonotype was recorded many times. The V and J genes are TRBV29-1 and TRBJ2-5; 12 nucleotides agree with TRBD2. Looked up from germline, CDR1 is SQVTM and CDR2 is ANQGSEA. V was pared by 6 bases and J by 4 bases, with 12 bases of the junction left unmatched. CDR3 length equals 16 residues. DNA for the CDR3: TGCAGCGTCCTTTGGACTAGCGGGGACTTGGGAGAGACCCAGTACTTC. Its protein product is CSVLWTSGDLGETQYF.

This clonotype was counted a few times. The chain uses TRBV3-1 and TRBJ2-7; D is undetermined. Germline-derived CDR1 and CDR2 are LGHDT and YNNKEL (reference sequence). The V end was cut by 4 bases, the J end by 5 bases, with 12 bases between. This CDR3 has 13 amino acids. The CDR3 nucleotides read TGTGCCAGCAGCCCAGGAAGAGTCCACGAGCAGTACTTC. This sequence encodes CASSPGRVHEQYF.

This clonotype has only a few counts. The V and J genes are TRBV7-9 and TRBJ1-2; D perhaps matches TRBD1 (6 bases). The CDR3 covers 19 residues. Between the trimmed V and J ends, which lost 5 bases and 4 bases, there was a span of 29 bases. Germline lookup yields CDR1 SEHNR and CDR2 FQNEAQ (reference sequence). This chain's CDR3 is CASSPIPSTRQGLTYGYTF. CDR3 in DNA: TGTGCCAGCAGCCCTATTCCCTCGACCAGGCAGGGGCTTACCTATGGCTACACCTTC.

In this sample, this clonotype turned up a few times. The rearrangement joins TRBV28 to TRBJ2-1; D is perhaps TRBD2 (6 bases). Trimming shortened V by 7 bases and J by 7 bases, and 14 bases separated the two germline ends. CDR1 is MDHEN and CDR2 is SYDVKM in the germline V gene. The CDR3 runs 13 residues. CDR3 protein: CASTKPSGNEQFF. The CDR3 coding sequence is TGTGCCAGCACCAAACCAAGCGGGAATGAGCAGTTCTTC.

This clonotype was found many times. The chain carries TRBV5-1 and TRBJ2-3; D is undetermined. Germline V CDR1 and CDR2: SGHRS, YFSETQ. CDR3 size: 18 residues. The V gene lost 3 bases and the J gene lost 0 bases, with 20 bases spanning the gap. Written as DNA, the CDR3 is TGCGCCAGCAGCTCACCCCCTCACAAGATATCTAGCACAGATACGCAGTATTTT. Translated: CASSSPPHKISSTDTQYF.

The gene calls are TRBV6-4 and TRBJ2-1, with D perhaps TRBD1 or TRBD2 (5 bases each). This CDR3 spans 16 amino acids. Germline V gives CDR1 MRHNA, CDR2 SNTAGT. V was shortened by 4 bases and J by 4 bases, with 17 bases between the two germline ends. CDR3 loop: CASSGGFTPLYNEQFF. The CDR3 bases are TGTGCCAGCAGTGGGGGGTTTACACCCCTTTACAATGAGCAGTTCTTC.